Described below is a single T cell receptor (beta chain) sequence and its context. Antigen unknown. This entry belongs to a study of identical twins. Findings of the study overall: Where out-of-frame alpha sequences were twin-shared, they showed excess low generation probability. Because invariant MAIT and iNKT cells could be present, zero-insertion analyses could be partly confounded. Models came in too low on out-of-frame TCR alpha sharing in monozygotic twins.

Germline-derived CDR1 and CDR2 are DFQATT and SNEGSKA (reference sequence). The CDR3 runs to 16 residues. V trimming: 6 bases; J trimming: 0 bases; junction bases outside the gene matches: 13. Unique molecular identifiers were present on the cDNA, and a universal primer site came from template switching. MiXCR, run by TCRdb on the 5' RACE reads, gives a single entry per CDR3 protein. The sample carries 410,000 or so distinct CDR3 sequences, less than 20% recorded once. The clonotype originates from a man in his fifties or sixties in good health. The chain carries TRBV20-1 and TRBJ2-7; 8 nucleotides match TRBD2. The sample taken for sequencing was naive T cells sorted from blood. This chain's CDR3 is CSATRTSLSSSYEQYF. The CDR3 DNA reads TGCAGTGCAACACGGACTAGCTTATCGAGCTCCTACGAGCAGTACTTC.